This T cell receptor (beta chain) was sequenced for a study of T cells in tuberculosis. Study in general: IGRA-negative adolescents, IGRA-positive adolescents with latent tuberculosis and adults with active tuberculosis formed this South African cohort. Samples predate treatment or fall within its first 7 days. Study-wide points: Active tuberculosis cases were adults; controls were adolescents. Shorter CDR3-alpha in active tuberculosis partly drove smaller distances.

Germline V gene sequence: CDR1 MGHDK, CDR2 SYGVNS. J lost 0 bases, V lost 5 bases, and 8 bases had no gene match. The CDR3 runs to 17 residues. As regards this clone: Antigen: not known.

Assay used: immunoSEQ multiplex PCR; TCRdb lists only in-frame clones, some missing. The sample records more than 20,000 clones, over 75% being singletons. The time point was: new active TB diagnosis, blood taken before or within 7 days of starting treatment. Here the sequenced sample was PBMCs, taken at tuberculosis diagnosis. The clonotype originates from an adult with tuberculosis. This chain joins TRBV25-1 and TRBJ2-1; TRBD2 agrees at 9 bases. The CDR3 nucleotides read TGTGCCAGCAGTCGAAACGCGGGAGGGAGCTCCTACAATGAGCAGTTCTTC. Amino acids: CASSRNAGGSSYNEQFF.